This T cell receptor (beta chain) is drawn from a study of T cell responses to AZD1222 COVID-19 vaccine. About the research overall: Researchers grouped second doses given at about 4 or about 12 weeks into one pool.

Germline V CDR1 and CDR2: MGHRA, YSYEKL. CDR3 length: 12 residues. V dropped 2 bases and J dropped 7 bases, with 6 bases sitting between them. Clones were sequenced by immunoSEQ multiplex PCR, and TCRdb holds only the in-frame ones, with some missing. Of around 100,000 clones in the sample, roughly 91% were seen once. This sequence originates from an adult in good health. Sequences were derived from peripheral blood, sampled on day 0 of AZD1222 vaccination. V is TRBV4-1 and J is TRBJ2-1; D is unresolved. This chain's CDR3 is CASSQTVNEQFF. The CDR3 region has the DNA TGCGCCAGCAGCCAAACGGTAAATGAGCAGTTCTTC.